The sequence of this T cell receptor beta chain was determined in a study of radiation and T cells in renal cell carcinoma. The study, taken as a whole, reports: From baseline, blood top tumor clonotypes peaked at 2 weeks post-radiation.

In regard to this clone: Its cognate antigen is unknown.

The time point denotes: blood 2 weeks post-SBRT. Specified treatment: 15 Gy SBRT to primary tumor, nephrectomy 4 weeks later. After SBRT, blood was collected at 2 and 4 weeks, plus baseline. Only in-frame clones appear in the TCRdb table, and some are missing; sequencing was by immunoSEQ multiplex PCR. The profile shows 120,000 or so clones, about 81% of them singletons. Per the germline V gene, CDR1 is SGHNT and CDR2 is YYREEE (reference sequence). The CDR3 contains 13 residues. The germline V and J ends were trimmed by 3 bases and 8 bases, with 12 bases remaining between them. The gene calls are TRBV5-4 and TRBJ2-1; no reliable D call. Sequences were derived from blood, sampled from a patient whose treatment included radiotherapy and nephrectomy. The clonotype was recovered from a woman in her sixties or seventies with renal cell carcinoma. The CDR3 reads CASSSRVGDEQFF. The CDR3 nucleotides are TGTGCCAGCAGCTCTAGGGTTGGCGATGAGCAGTTCTTC.